The sequence of this T cell receptor (beta chain) was determined in a study of shared T cell receptors in the human thymus. The V and J ends lost 2 bases and 5 bases respectively, with 20 bases between them. CDR1 and CDR2 (germline): SGDLS, YYNGEE. The CDR3 is 16 amino acids. The assay was immunoSEQ multiplex PCR, and TCRdb's table has in-frame clones only and misses some. There are approximately 400,000 clones in the sample; 95% occur only once, and 0.02% lies in the top ten. The chain uses TRBV9 and TRBJ2-7, with TRBD2 as a possible D gene (6 bases). The sample was thymocytes. The sequence was obtained from a human donor. CDR3: CASSVGGGYRANEQYF. For the CDR3, the DNA is TGTGCCAGCAGCGTCGGGGGTGGGTATAGGGCCAACGAGCAGTACTTC. The full variable domain, with the rest looked up from reference TRBV9 and TRBJ2-7, is DSGVTQTPKHLITATGQRVTLRCSPRSGDLSVYWYQQSLDQGLQFLIQYYNGEERAKGNILERFSAQQFPDLHSELNLSSLELGDSALYFCASSVGGGYRANEQYFGPGTRLTVT.